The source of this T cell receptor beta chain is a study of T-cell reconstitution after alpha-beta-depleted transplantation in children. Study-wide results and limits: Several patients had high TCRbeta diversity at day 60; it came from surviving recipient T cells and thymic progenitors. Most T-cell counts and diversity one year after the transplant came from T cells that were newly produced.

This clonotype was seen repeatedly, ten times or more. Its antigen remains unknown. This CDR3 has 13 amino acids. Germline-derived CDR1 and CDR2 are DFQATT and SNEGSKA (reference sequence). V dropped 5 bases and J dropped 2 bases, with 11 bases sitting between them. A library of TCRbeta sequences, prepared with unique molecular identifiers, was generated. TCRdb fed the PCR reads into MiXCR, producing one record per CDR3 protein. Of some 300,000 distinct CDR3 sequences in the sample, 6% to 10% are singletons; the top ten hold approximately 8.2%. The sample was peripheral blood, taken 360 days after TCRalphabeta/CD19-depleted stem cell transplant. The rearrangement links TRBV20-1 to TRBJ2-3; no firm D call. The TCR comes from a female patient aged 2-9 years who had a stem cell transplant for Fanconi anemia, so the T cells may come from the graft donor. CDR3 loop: CSARTADTDTQYF. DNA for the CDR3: TGCAGTGCTCGGACGGCCGACACAGATACGCAGTATTTT.